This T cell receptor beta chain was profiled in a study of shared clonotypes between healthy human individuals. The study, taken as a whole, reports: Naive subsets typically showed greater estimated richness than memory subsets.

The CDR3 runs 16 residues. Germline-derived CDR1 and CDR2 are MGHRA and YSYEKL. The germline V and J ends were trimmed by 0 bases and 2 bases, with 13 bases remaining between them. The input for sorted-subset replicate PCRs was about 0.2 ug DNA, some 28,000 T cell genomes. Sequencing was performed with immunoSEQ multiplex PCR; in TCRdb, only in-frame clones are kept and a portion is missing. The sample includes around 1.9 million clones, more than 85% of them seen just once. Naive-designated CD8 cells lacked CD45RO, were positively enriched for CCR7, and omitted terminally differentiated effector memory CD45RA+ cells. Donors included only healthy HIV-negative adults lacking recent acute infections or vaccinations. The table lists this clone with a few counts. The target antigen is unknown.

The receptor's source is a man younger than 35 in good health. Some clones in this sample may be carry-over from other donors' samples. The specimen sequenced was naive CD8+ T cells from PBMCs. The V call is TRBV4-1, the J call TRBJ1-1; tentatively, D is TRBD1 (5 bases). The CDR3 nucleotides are TGCGCCAGCAGCCAAGAGGGGACGACAGATAACACTGAAGCTTTCTTT. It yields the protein CASSQEGTTDNTEAFF.